Listed here are 28 T cell receptor beta chains from one sample, sequenced in a study of blood T cell repertoires in COVID-19. Here immunoSEQ multiplex PCR was the method, and the copy in TCRdb shows in-frame clones only, minus some. The sample carries roughly 150,000 clones, approximately 95% recorded once. Sequenced material: peripheral blood. The receptors derive from a woman between 55 and 75 years old with COVID-19, enrolled during active disease.

V gene TRBV21-1 combines with J gene TRBJ2-1; the table assigns TRBD1, which was not confirmed against the DNA. TRBV21-1 corresponds to a pseudogene. CDR3 length equals 13 residues. The CDR3 DNA is TGTGCCAGCAGCAAAGCGCAGGGGCATGAGCAGTTCTTC. This encodes CASSKAQGHEQFF.

The chain carries TRBV7-6 and TRBJ1-4, with 9 bases aligning to TRBD1. This CDR3 is 17 amino acids long. Germline CDR1 reads SGHVS; CDR2 reads FNYEAQ. The ends lost 5 bases at V and 3 bases at J; junction bases unmatched: 10. The CDR3 loop reads CASSTGTGFRSNEKLFF. CDR3 nucleotides: TGTGCCAGCAGCACCGGGACAGGGTTTAGGTCTAATGAAAAACTGTTTTTT.

The V gene is TRBV10-3, the J gene TRBJ1-4; TRBD1 might be the D (6 bases). CDR1 and CDR2 (germline): ENHRY, SYGVKD. The CDR3 runs 13 residues. Deletions cut 8 bases from V and 8 bases from J, with 15 bases between. The CDR3 spells CAIRGRDKEKLFF. Written as DNA, the CDR3 is TGTGCCATCCGGGGGAGGGACAAAGAAAAACTGTTTTTT.

This clone was detected once. CDR3 DNA: TGTGCCAGCAGCCCCCGGGACAGTTACTCTGGAAACACCATATATTTT. Its protein product is CASSPRDSYSGNTIYF. The V call is TRBV7-9, the J call TRBJ1-3, with 7 bases lining up with TRBD1. The CDR3 is 16 residues long. V lost 5 bases, J lost 0 bases, and 7 bases stayed unmatched. CDR1 is SEHNR and CDR2 is FQNEAQ in the germline V gene (reference sequence).

The rearrangement links TRBV28 to TRBJ1-2, with D perhaps matching TRBD1 (5 bases). The length of the CDR3 is 13 residues. Germline V gene sequence: CDR1 MDHEN, CDR2 SYDVKM. V lost 6 bases and J 8 bases, leaving 16 bases between the germline ends. The CDR3 DNA reads TGTGCCAGCAGCCCCGACAGACTTCGGGGCTACACCTTC. Protein: CASSPDRLRGYTF.

The CDR3 bases are TGTGCCAGTAGTATACCGCGACAGGGAGCGGGTGGCTACACCTTC. This codes for CASSIPRQGAGGYTF. The chain uses TRBV19 and TRBJ1-2; 7 bases map to TRBD1. V trimming: 2 bases; J trimming: 7 bases; junction bases outside the gene matches: 10. The CDR3 contains 15 residues. In germline, CDR1 is LNHDA, CDR2 SQIVND (reference sequence).

This chain connects TRBV7-9 to TRBJ1-1, with 9 bases lining up with TRBD1. Germline V CDR1 and CDR2: SEHNR, FQNEAQ (reference sequence). With V trimmed by 4 bases and J by 5 bases, 11 bases remained unmatched. This CDR3 is 16 amino acids long. CDR3 loop: CASSSTYGTGKTEAFF. The CDR3 region has the DNA TGTGCCAGCAGCTCGACCTATGGGACAGGGAAAACTGAAGCTTTCTTT.

The chain combines TRBV6-2 or TRBV6-3 with TRBJ2-5, with 14 bases that match TRBD2. V was clipped by 4 bases and J by 2 bases; unmatched bases: 12. Germline V gives CDR1 MNHEY, CDR2 SVGEGT. The CDR3 loop spans 19 amino acids. The chain's CDR3 is CASSSPSGLAGGWQETQYF. CDR3 bases: TGTGCCAGCAGTTCGCCTTCTGGACTAGCGGGGGGCTGGCAAGAGACCCAGTACTTC.

V gene TRBV6-6 combines with J gene TRBJ1-2, with TRBD1 identical over 7 bases. This CDR3 region has 14 residues. Germline V gene sequence: CDR1 MNHNY, CDR2 SVGAGI (reference sequence). The V segment lost 0 bases and the J segment 5 bases; nucleotides outside the gene matches: 3. The CDR3: CASSYSTGFYGYTF. The CDR3 coding sequence is TGTGCCAGCAGTTACTCGACAGGGTTTTATGGCTACACCTTC.

A single count supports this clone. The chain employs TRBV15 and TRBJ1-2, with TRBD1 identical over 8 bases. CDR3 size: 14 residues. The V gene's germline CDR1 is LNHNV and CDR2 YYDKDF (reference sequence). V gave up 4 bases and J gave up 4 bases; unmatched junction bases: 5. CDR3 protein: CATSTDRGGYGYTF. In nucleotides, the CDR3 is TGTGCCACCAGCACCGACAGGGGAGGCTATGGCTACACCTTC.

This chain connects TRBV12-3 or TRBV12-4 to TRBJ2-2, with D uncertain. The CDR3 runs to 11 residues. Trimming removed 4 bases from V and 5 bases from J, with 2 bases in between. CDR3 bases: TGTGCCAGCAGTTCGACCGGGGAGCTGTTTTTT. Amino acids: CASSSTGELFF.

The count of this clone is one. The V gene is TRBV7-8, the J gene TRBJ1-1; D gene ambiguous. Germline V gives CDR1 SGHVS, CDR2 FQNEAQ. CDR3 length equals 14 residues. Trimming cost V 5 bases and J 5 bases, with 15 bases left between them. The CDR3 is CASSLAVLETEAFF. The CDR3 region has the DNA TGTGCCAGCAGCCTGGCTGTCTTGGAGACTGAAGCTTTCTTT.

The chain recombines TRBV7-9 with TRBJ1-2; 11 nucleotides agree with TRBD1. The CDR3 sequence is 15 residues long. The ends lost 4 bases at V and 4 bases at J; junction bases unmatched: 5. Germline V gene lookup returns CDR1 SEHNR and CDR2 FQNEAQ (reference sequence). As DNA, the CDR3 is TGTGCCAGCAGCTCCGGGACAGGGGGGCCCTATGGCTACACCTTC. It specifies CASSSGTGGPYGYTF.

This chain uses TRBV5-1 with TRBJ1-2; 12 bases fit TRBD1. V trimming: 4 bases; J trimming: 6 bases; junction bases outside the gene matches: 7. Germline CDR1 reads SGHRS; CDR2 reads YFSETQ. CDR3 size: 15 residues. The CDR3 spells CASSPGTGGADGYTF. The CDR3 DNA reads TGCGCCAGCAGCCCGGGGACAGGGGGCGCGGATGGCTACACCTTC.

V gene TRBV10-3 combines with J gene TRBJ2-1, with D possibly being TRBD1 (5 bases). The CDR3 sequence is 14 residues long. Germline CDR1 ENHRY, CDR2 SYGVKD. V was cut by 4 bases and J by 4 bases, with 11 bases left in between. The CDR3 here is CAISGDSPYNEQFF. In DNA form, the CDR3 reads TGTGCCATCAGTGGAGACAGTCCTTACAATGAGCAGTTCTTC.

The chain joins TRBV5-1 to TRBJ2-4, with D perhaps TRBD2 (5 bases). Germline V gene data show CDR1 as SGHRS and CDR2 as YFSETQ. The V and J ends lost 0 bases and 0 bases respectively, with 10 bases between them. The CDR3 loop spans 16 amino acids. The CDR3 bases are TGCGCCAGCAGCTTGGCCCGGGCGGGAGCCAAAAACATTCAGTACTTC. This codes for CASSLARAGAKNIQYF.

For the CDR3, the DNA is TGTGCCAGCAGCTCCCGAAGCGACAGGAACACTGAAGCTTTCTTT. Translating it yields CASSSRSDRNTEAFF. The V call is TRBV7-2, the J call TRBJ1-1; D perhaps matches TRBD1 (5 bases). This CDR3 has 15 residues. V dropped 4 bases and J dropped 1 base, with 13 bases sitting between them. CDR1 SGHTA and CDR2 FQGNSA come from the germline V gene.

In this sample, this clone turned up once. This chain uses TRBV5-1 with TRBJ1-5; 7 bases are shared with TRBD1. The germline V gene has CDR1 SGHRS and CDR2 YFSETQ. This CDR3 region has 14 residues. J lost 2 bases, V lost 7 bases, and 6 bases had no gene match. The CDR3 sequence is CASATGVGNQPQHF. In DNA form, the CDR3 reads TGCGCCAGCGCCACAGGGGTTGGCAATCAGCCCCAGCATTTT.

The chain has TRBV7-2 and TRBJ1-1; 12 nucleotides match TRBD1. This CDR3 comprises 14 residues. Germline V CDR1 and CDR2: SGHTA, FQGNSA. V lost 5 bases and J lost 7; bases outside the gene matches: 5. The DNA for the CDR3 is TGTGCCAGCAGCCGGGACAGGGGGCAAGGTGAAGCTTTCTTT. Translating gives CASSRDRGQGEAFF.

V and J are TRBV7-2 and TRBJ1-1; TRBD1 matches 7 bases. This CDR3 has 15 amino acids. V gave up 3 bases and J gave up 1 base; unmatched junction bases: 5. Germline-derived CDR1 and CDR2 are SGHTA and FQGNSA. Here the CDR3 DNA reads TGTGCCAGCAGCTTCCTCACAGGGGCGAACACTGAAGCTTTCTTT. This codes for CASSFLTGANTEAFF.

This clone appeared once. The chain is built from TRBV11-2 and TRBJ2-7; the D is unclear. Germline V gene lookup returns CDR1 SGHAT and CDR2 FQNNGV. With 2 bases removed from V and 6 bases from J, the gap between germline ends came to 5 bases. The CDR3 contains 11 residues. CDR3 residues: CASSLSFEQYF. The CDR3 nucleotides are TGTGCCAGCAGCTTATCATTCGAGCAGTACTTC. The full variable domain, rest sourced from reference TRBV11-2 and TRBJ2-7, is EAGVAQSPRYKIIEKRQSVAFWCNPISGHATLYWYQQILGQGPKLLIQFQNNGVVDDSQLPKDRFSAERLKGVDSTLKIQPAKLEDSAVYLCASSLSFEQYFGPGTRLTVT.

The gene calls are TRBV30 and TRBJ1-5, with D uncertain. V was clipped by 0 bases and J by 7 bases, with 10 bases between them. CDR1 is GTSNPN and CDR2 is SVGIG in the germline V gene (reference sequence). CDR3 length equals 13 residues. The CDR3 region is CAWSVQREQPQHF. CDR3 nucleotide sequence: TGTGCCTGGAGTGTACAGAGGGAACAGCCCCAGCATTTT.

The J gene is TRBJ1-2, the V gene TRBV6-5, with D maybe TRBD1 (6 bases). With 8 bases removed from V and 6 bases from J, the gap between germline ends came to 16 bases. This CDR3 spans 13 amino acids. In germline, CDR1 is MNHEY, CDR2 SVGAGI. In DNA form, the CDR3 reads TGTGCCAGCCATCCCTCAGGGGTCCATGGCTACACCTTC. This codes for CASHPSGVHGYTF.

This rearrangement joins TRBV7-2 to TRBJ2-2; D call uncertain. This CDR3 region has 11 residues. Trimming pared 4 bases from V and 7 bases from J, leaving 4 bases between. The germline V gene encodes CDR1 SGHTA and CDR2 FQGNSA. The CDR3 is CASSSNGELFF. The CDR3 DNA follows: TGTGCCAGCAGCTCCAACGGGGAGCTGTTTTTT.

The V call is TRBV27, the J call TRBJ2-7, with 11 bases aligning to TRBD1. This CDR3 contains 14 residues. With V trimmed by 6 bases and J by 3 bases, 4 bases remained unmatched. The germline V gene encodes CDR1 MNHEY and CDR2 SMNVEV (reference sequence). CDR3 coding DNA: TGTGCCAGCAGCCGGGACAGGGGGGTCTACGAGCAGTACTTC. Translated, it gives CASSRDRGVYEQYF.

This chain links TRBV4-3 with TRBJ2-7, with D possibly being TRBD1 (5 bases). The germline CDR1 and CDR2 sequences are LGHNA and YSLEER. V was trimmed by 0 bases and J by 7 bases, leaving 10 bases between them. This CDR3 region has 13 residues. The CDR3 loop reads CASSQDTRTEQYF. In DNA, the CDR3 is TGCGCCAGCAGCCAAGATACCCGGACAGAGCAGTACTTC.

This sequence joins TRBV9 and TRBJ2-1; no firm D call. The V and J ends lost 3 bases and 7 bases respectively, with 11 bases between them. CDR3 length: 13 amino acids. CDR1 and CDR2 (germline): SGDLS, YYNGEE. CDR3 DNA: TGTGCCAGCAGCGGAGACTCTGGGAATGAGCAGTTCTTC. Its translation: CASSGDSGNEQFF.

This clone was found once. This chain uses TRBV6-1 with TRBJ1-6; weak D call: TRBD1 (6 bases). Germline V gene lookup returns CDR1 MNHNS and CDR2 SASEGT. The germline V and J ends were trimmed by 1 base and 9 bases, with 13 bases remaining between them. The CDR3 totals 15 residues. This CDR3 is CASSEVRGGRSPLHF. The CDR3 nucleotides are TGTGCCAGCAGTGAAGTCAGGGGTGGTCGTTCACCCCTCCACTTT.